These 19 T cell receptor beta chains were sequenced from one sample in a study of blood T cell repertoires in COVID-19. The repertoire was sequenced with immunoSEQ multiplex PCR; TCRdb's copy has only in-frame clones and lacks some. This table has over 350,000 clones, more than 75% appearing once. Sequenced material: PBMCs or T cells enriched from blood (not recorded which). The origin of the receptors is a woman aged 45-65 years who had recovered from COVID-19.

This chain links TRBV29-1 with TRBJ2-1; D might be TRBD1 (5 bases). The V gene lost 0 bases and the J gene lost 3 bases, with 15 bases spanning the gap. There are 16 residues in the CDR3. In germline, CDR1 is SQVTM, CDR2 ANQGSEA. In DNA, the CDR3 is TGCAGCGTTGAAGATCTTAGGGCAGGGCTCTACAATGAGCAGTTCTTC. Amino acids: CSVEDLRAGLYNEQFF.

This chain connects TRBV30 to TRBJ2-7, with D possibly TRBD1 on 6 matching bases. The CDR3 length is 13 residues. V was trimmed by 4 bases and J by 3 bases, leaving 13 bases between them. CDR1 GTSNPN and CDR2 SVGIG come from the germline V gene (reference sequence). CDR3 protein: CAWKIPGVYEQYF. Written as DNA, the CDR3 is TGTGCCTGGAAGATTCCAGGGGTCTACGAGCAGTACTTC.

The chain employs TRBV27 and TRBJ1-3; D gene uncertain. The CDR3 contains 14 residues. Germline CDR1 MNHEY, CDR2 SMNVEV (reference sequence). Between the trimmed V and J ends, which lost 1 base and 4 bases, there was a span of 8 bases. The CDR3 nucleotides read TGTGCCAGCAGTTTATGGGCGGGAGGAAACACCATATATTTT. Its translation is CASSLWAGGNTIYF.

This clone has a handful of counts. The J gene is TRBJ1-5, the V gene TRBV21-1; the table calls TRBD1, which could not be checked here. TRBV21-1 constitutes a pseudogene. CDR3 size: 16 residues. The DNA for the CDR3 is TGTGCCAGCAGGGGGCCGCAGGGGGCATGGCATCAGCCCCAGCATTTT. Its protein is CASRGPQGAWHQPQHF.

The rearrangement uses TRBV9 and TRBJ2-3; 8 bases agree with TRBD1. Germline loops: CDR1 SGDLS, CDR2 YYNGEE. The CDR3 sequence is 13 residues long. Trimming at V came to 4 bases and at J to 4 bases, leaving 2 bases not matched to a gene. CDR3 sequence: CASSRQGSDTQYF. The CDR3 nucleotides read TGTGCCAGCAGCCGACAGGGGTCAGATACGCAGTATTTT.

J is TRBJ2-5 and V is TRBV19; 10 positions match TRBD2. Unmatched junction bases numbered 9, after V lost 5 bases and J lost 0 bases. Per the germline V gene, CDR1 is LNHDA and CDR2 is SQIVND (reference sequence). The CDR3 is 17 residues long. The CDR3 spells CASSSPLLAGYQETQYF. In nucleotides, the CDR3 is TGTGCCAGTAGTTCTCCCCTACTAGCGGGGTACCAAGAGACCCAGTACTTC.

This clone appeared a single time. The chain recombines TRBV6-5 with TRBJ1-1; D remains unclear. The CDR3 length is 15 residues. Trimming removed 0 bases from V and 0 bases from J, with 8 bases in between. Germline CDR1 MNHEY, CDR2 SVGAGI. For the CDR3, the DNA is TGTGCCAGCAGTTACTCGGGCAACCTGAACACTGAAGCTTTCTTT. Translating gives CASSYSGNLNTEAFF.

The CDR3 region has the DNA TGTGCCAGCAGTTTGTTAGAAGAGCTGTTTTTT. Protein product: CASSLLEELFF. The chain links TRBV12-3 or TRBV12-4 to TRBJ2-2; D call uncertain. This CDR3 comprises 11 residues. Trimming left V 3 bases short and J 11 bases short, with 7 bases between.

This sequence joins TRBV7-9 and TRBJ1-6; 9 nucleotides agree with TRBD1. The CDR3 runs 16 residues. V trimming: 3 bases; J trimming: 10 bases; junction bases outside the gene matches: 10. In germline, CDR1 is SEHNR, CDR2 FQNEAQ (reference sequence). CDR3 in amino acids: CASSLGSGTGSSPLHF. The CDR3 coding sequence is TGTGCCAGCAGCTTGGGATCCGGGACAGGGTCCTCACCCCTCCACTTT.

CDR3 region: CASSYRAGFHNSPLHF. In nucleotides, the CDR3 is TGTGCCAGCAGTTACCGCGCAGGGTTCCATAATTCACCCCTCCACTTT. The chain employs TRBV6-2 or TRBV6-3 and TRBJ1-6; a possible D gene is TRBD1 (5 bases). This CDR3 region has 16 residues. V was shortened by 2 bases and J by 5 bases, with 13 bases between the two germline ends. Germline V gene lookup returns CDR1 MNHEY and CDR2 SVGEGT.

V usage is TRBV7-3 and J usage is TRBJ2-5; TRBD2 agrees at 8 bases. The CDR3 totals 13 residues. Germline CDR1 SGHTA, CDR2 FQGTGA. The V gene end was trimmed by 5 bases and the J gene end by 5 bases; junction bases not matched to a gene: 4. The CDR3 DNA reads TGTGCCAGCAGCCTGGGACTAGAGGAGACCCAGTACTTC. Its translation is CASSLGLEETQYF. Filled out from reference TRBV7-3 and TRBJ2-5, the complete variable domain reads GAGVSQTPSNKVTEKGKYVELRCDPISGHTALYWYRQSLGQGPEFLIYFQGTGAADDSGLPNDRFFAVRPEGSVSTLKIQRTERGDSAVYLCASSLGLEETQYFGPGTRLLVL.

The DNA for the CDR3 is TGTGCCAGCAGCTTAAACCCGACAGGGCTTGGCGAGACCCAGTACTTC. It codes for CASSLNPTGLGETQYF. This sequence joins TRBV7-3 and TRBJ2-5, with TRBD1 matching 7 bases. This CDR3 has 16 amino acids. The J segment lost 5 bases and the V segment lost 1 base, leaving 10 bases of the junction unmatched. CDR1 is SGHTA, CDR2 FQGTGA, per germline.

The DNA of the CDR3 is TGTGCTAGTGGACCAGCTAGTCTCGGCTACACCTTC. This encodes CASGPASLGYTF. The V call is TRBV12-5, the J call TRBJ1-2; the D is unclear. This CDR3 spans 12 amino acids. Looked up from germline, CDR1 is LGHNT and CDR2 is FRNRAP. The V gene lost 6 bases and the J gene lost 8 bases, with 13 bases spanning the gap.

V gene TRBV6-5 combines with J gene TRBJ2-7; 8 nucleotides align to TRBD1. V shed 8 bases and J 0 bases; nucleotides not matched to a gene: 0. CDR1 and CDR2 (germline): MNHEY, SVGAGI. This CDR3 contains 12 residues. Here the CDR3 reads CASQGASYEQYF. The CDR3 bases are TGTGCCAGCCAGGGGGCCTCCTACGAGCAGTACTTC.

The chain uses TRBV4-1 and TRBJ2-6; 8 bases are shared with TRBD1. The trim removed 3 bases at V and 0 bases at J, leaving 13 bases unmatched. The V gene's germline CDR1 is MGHRA and CDR2 YSYEKL. This CDR3 region has 20 residues. CDR3 residues: CASSQLISDRGGSGANVLTF. For the CDR3, the DNA is TGCGCCAGCAGCCAGCTAATATCCGACAGGGGCGGCTCTGGGGCCAACGTCCTGACTTTC.

V and J are TRBV7-2 and TRBJ1-4, with 7 nucleotides matching TRBD1. Germline V lookup: CDR1 SGHTA, CDR2 FQGNSA. V dropped 0 bases and J dropped 8; count of bases not matched to a gene: 3. This CDR3 comprises 14 residues. CDR3 nucleotides: TGTGCCAGCAGCTTAGCGCAGGGGGAGGAAAAACTGTTTTTT. Encoded protein: CASSLAQGEEKLFF.

Of note for this clone: The identical CDR3 is also encoded by other nucleotide sequences in the sample. The J gene is TRBJ1-1, the V gene TRBV6-2 or TRBV6-3; 7 bases fit TRBD1. CDR3 length: 13 residues. Germline V gene data show CDR1 as MNHEY and CDR2 as SVGEGT. V was pared by 5 bases and J by 1 base, with 1 base of the junction left unmatched. The CDR3 here is CASSRTGNTEAFF. CDR3 bases: TGTGCCAGCAGTAGGACAGGGAACACTGAAGCTTTCTTT.

The chain combines TRBV5-1 with TRBJ2-3; perhaps TRBD1 as D (6 bases). Per germline, CDR1 SGHRS and CDR2 YFSETQ. This CDR3 comprises 17 residues. Trimming shortened V by 0 bases and J by 2 bases, and 16 bases separated the two germline ends. The CDR3 sequence is CASSLGHTGTFTDTQYF. The DNA of the CDR3 is TGCGCCAGCAGCTTGGGCCACACAGGGACCTTCACAGATACGCAGTATTTT.

This clone was seen only once. The J gene is TRBJ1-2, the V gene TRBV6-5; no definite D call. Trimming took 1 base from V and 3 from J, leaving 9 bases between them. The germline V gene encodes CDR1 MNHEY and CDR2 SVGAGI. The CDR3 runs 14 residues. CDR3 in amino acids: CASSYLNSDYGYTF. CDR3 sequence (DNA): TGTGCCAGCAGTTACTTAAACAGTGACTATGGCTACACCTTC.